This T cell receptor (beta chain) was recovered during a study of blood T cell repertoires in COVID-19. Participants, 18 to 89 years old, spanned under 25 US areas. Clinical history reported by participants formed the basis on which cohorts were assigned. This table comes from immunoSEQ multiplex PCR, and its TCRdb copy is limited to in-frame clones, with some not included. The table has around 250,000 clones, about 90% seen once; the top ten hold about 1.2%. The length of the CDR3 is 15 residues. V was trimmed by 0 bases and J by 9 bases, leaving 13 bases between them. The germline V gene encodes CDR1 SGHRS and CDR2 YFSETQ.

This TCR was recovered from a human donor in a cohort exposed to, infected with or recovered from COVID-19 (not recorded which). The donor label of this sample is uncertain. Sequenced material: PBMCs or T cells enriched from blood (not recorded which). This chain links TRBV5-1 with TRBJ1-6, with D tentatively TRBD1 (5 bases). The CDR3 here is CASSLAAGFRSPLHF. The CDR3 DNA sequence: TGCGCCAGCAGCTTGGCCGCAGGGTTTCGTTCACCCCTCCACTTT.